A selection of T cell receptor beta chains follows, all from one sample in a study of blood T cell repertoires in COVID-19. The method was immunoSEQ multiplex PCR; TCRdb's version includes in-frame clones alone and lacks a portion of them. The repertoire has fewer than 200,000 clones, about 80% of them found once; the top ten carry approximately 22%. Material: peripheral blood. Receptors were obtained from an elderly woman with acute or convalescent COVID-19. The CDR3 runs from the conserved cysteine through the conserved F or W. The D gene is left open where the match is weak. Size is omitted from some rows. Given values are once, few, many or a class for expanded clones.

d_call clone_size j_call v_call cdr3_nt cdr3_aa
NA NA TRBJ1-2 TRBV29-1 TGCAGCGTTGACTGGGGGAGGGGTGGCTACACCTTC CSVDWGRGGYTF
TRBD1 NA TRBJ2-4 TRBV2 TGTGCCAGCAGCTTTGACAGGGTAAACATTCAGTACTTC CASSFDRVNIQYF
TRBD1 NA TRBJ1-1 TRBV6-1 TGTGCCAGCAGTGGTGCCAGGGGGTTCATGAACACTGAAGCTTTCTTT CASSGARGFMNTEAFF
NA few TRBJ2-2 TRBV5-4 TGTGCCAGCAGCCTTAGCGGGAACACCGGGGAGCTGTTTTTT CASSLSGNTGELFF
TRBD1 NA TRBJ1-2 TRBV12-3/TRBV12-4 TGTGCCAGCAGTCCGACAGGGGTCGGGGGCTACACCTTC CASSPTGVGGYTF
NA few TRBJ2-2 TRBV2 TGTGCCAGTTGGGGAGGGGGGCGTAGCACCGGGGAGCTGTTTTTT CASWGGGRSTGELFF
TRBD1 NA TRBJ1-2 TRBV29-1 TGCAGCGTTGAGACAGGGAACTATGGCTACACCTTC CSVETGNYGYTF
TRBD2 NA TRBJ2-1 TRBV11-1 TGTGCCAGCCGGACTAGCGGGAGAGGATCTTCCAATGAGCAGTTCTTC CASRTSGRGSSNEQFF
NA NA TRBJ1-2 TRBV21-1 TGTGCCAGCAGCAAAGAAAGACAGGGGGCGAGTGGCTACACCTTC CASSKERQGASGYTF
NA NA TRBJ2-5 TRBV3-1/TRBV3-2 TGTGCCAGCAGCCGGACGGGAGTGGAGACCCAGTACTTC CASSRTGVETQYF
TRBD2 NA TRBJ2-1 TRBV7-2 TGTGCCAGCAGCTTACGGTTTAGCGGGAGACTAAACAATGAGCAGTTCTTC CASSLRFSGRLNNEQFF
TRBD1 once TRBJ1-1 TRBV30 TGTGCCACCGACAGGGGACCCACTGAAGCTTTCTTT CATDRGPTEAFF
NA NA TRBJ2-6 TRBV6-6 TGTGCCAGCAGTTACCGGGGGACTGGGGCCAACGTCCTGACTTTC CASSYRGTGANVLTF